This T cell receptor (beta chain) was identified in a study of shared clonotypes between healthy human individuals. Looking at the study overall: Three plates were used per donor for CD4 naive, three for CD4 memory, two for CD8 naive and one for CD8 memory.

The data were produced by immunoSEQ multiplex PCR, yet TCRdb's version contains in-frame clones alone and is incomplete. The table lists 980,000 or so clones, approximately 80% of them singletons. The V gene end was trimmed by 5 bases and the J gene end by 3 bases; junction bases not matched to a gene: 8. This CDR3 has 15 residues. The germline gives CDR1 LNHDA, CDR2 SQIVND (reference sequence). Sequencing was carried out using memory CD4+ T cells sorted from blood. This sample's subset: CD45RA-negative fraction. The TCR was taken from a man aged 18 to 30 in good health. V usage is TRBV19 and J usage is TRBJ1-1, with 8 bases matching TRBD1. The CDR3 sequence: CASSVLYRGDTEAFF. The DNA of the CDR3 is TGTGCCAGTAGTGTCCTCTACAGGGGGGACACTGAAGCTTTCTTT.